Here is one T cell receptor (beta chain) with its context. The antigen this receptor binds is unknown. There are no base qualities to consult, and no much larger clone falls within one base. The method was 5' RACE. The instrument was an Illumina HiSeq 2500. The second PCR ran for roughly 7 to 12 cycles and used a J-beta primer mix along with a sample-barcoded 5' primer. A template-switch 5' adaptor carrying 12 random nucleotides introduced a unique molecular identifier onto each TCR beta cDNA molecule. At least 2.5 million CDR3-containing paired-end reads were obtained from each sample. First-strand cDNA was synthesized from all RNA with the Mint cDNA synthesis kit, primed by a TRBC-specific oligonucleotide. Following uracil-DNA glycosylase treatment, all cDNA underwent a first 18-cycle PCR with the universal primers M1SS and BC2_uni_R. Per the source publication's procedure: Each sample was normalized by randomly selecting 1 million high-quality reads, each carrying a distinct molecular identifier. Reads with shared molecular identifiers were discarded instead of being binned into consensus sequences. MiTCR, run with a Q25 quality threshold and the strictest error-elimination algorithm, handled CDR3 identification, clonotype clustering and error correction. A nonparametric unseen species model with Euler transformation was used to estimate a lower bound on total TCR beta diversity. TCRdb reanalyzed the raw reads on its own, using fastp at Q25 for trimming and MiXCR for clone calling, and kept in-frame beta chains. Every CDR3 protein is listed once, alongside the most common genes and DNA of its rows. TCRdb's processing, not the study's, gives the V and J calls here. For this sample the table gives some 1.6 million distinct CDR3 sequences, of which roughly 32% were detected only once. The top ten clones comprise approximately 10% of the sample.

Including cysteine and phenylalanine, the CDR3 has 17 amino acids. The entry retains the CDR3 DNA only, 51 bases that are in frame from base 1. Trimming takes 1 base from V and 1 base from J, and the germline ends sit 14 bases apart. As encoded in the germline V gene, CDR1 is SGHTA while CDR2 is FQGNSA. The data stem from a study of blood T cells in healthy people across ages (dated by TCRdb to between 2014 and 2017). Concerning the study at large: Template switching captured roughly one uniquely barcoded TCR beta cDNA molecule per two T cells in model experiments. The donors were divided into four age groups: young (average around 16 years), middle-aged (approximately 39), aged (around 67) and long-lived (82). To track age-related changes in TCR beta repertoire diversity, the study relied on deep sequencing normalized with unique cDNA molecular identifiers. The study analyzed two additional independent replicas of 1 million unique cDNA reads from the same blood draw for two donors, one aged 18 to 30 and one aged 80 or older. To avoid experimental bias, donors of different ages were spread randomly across the sequencing lanes.

General conclusions and limits of the study: The percentage of naive T cells measured by flow cytometry correlated strongly with observed TCR beta diversity. The CMV infection status of donors was not known, potentially confounding age-related changes in expanded clonotypes. Since profiling was done on bulk unsorted PBMCs, naive and antigen-experienced compartments could not be conclusively compared. The long-lived group showed more naive CD4+ T cells, fewer expanded clones and increased TCR diversity than the aged group, suggesting age selection. Estimates of total diversity based on one million sequenced T cells were regarded as lower bounds and as underestimates. Observed TCR beta diversity per million T cells fell roughly linearly with age, and a significant reduction was already apparent by age around 44.

Donors were a few dozen systemically healthy Caucasian individuals from Russia aged roughly 6 to 100 years. Approximately 10 milliliters of peripheral blood were collected from each donor into EDTA-treated Vacutainer tubes. Ficoll-Paque density-gradient centrifugation was used to isolate PBMCs, with at least 7 million obtained per sample. Total RNA, at least 6 micrograms per sample, was extracted from PBMCs with Trizol reagent. For every donor, flow cytometry on a PBMC aliquot measured the percentage of naive CD45RAhigh/CD27high T cells. This receptor chain uses TRBV7-2 and TRBJ2-4; the D gene is perhaps TRBD1, on 6 matching bases. The TCR was taken from a woman aged 25 to 45 in good health. Sequencing was performed on blood. This receptor has the CDR3 CASSLVGAGSAKNIQYF. The sequenced DNA is TGTGCCAGCAGCTTAGTGGGGGCAGGGAGTGCCAAAAACATTCAGTACTTC.